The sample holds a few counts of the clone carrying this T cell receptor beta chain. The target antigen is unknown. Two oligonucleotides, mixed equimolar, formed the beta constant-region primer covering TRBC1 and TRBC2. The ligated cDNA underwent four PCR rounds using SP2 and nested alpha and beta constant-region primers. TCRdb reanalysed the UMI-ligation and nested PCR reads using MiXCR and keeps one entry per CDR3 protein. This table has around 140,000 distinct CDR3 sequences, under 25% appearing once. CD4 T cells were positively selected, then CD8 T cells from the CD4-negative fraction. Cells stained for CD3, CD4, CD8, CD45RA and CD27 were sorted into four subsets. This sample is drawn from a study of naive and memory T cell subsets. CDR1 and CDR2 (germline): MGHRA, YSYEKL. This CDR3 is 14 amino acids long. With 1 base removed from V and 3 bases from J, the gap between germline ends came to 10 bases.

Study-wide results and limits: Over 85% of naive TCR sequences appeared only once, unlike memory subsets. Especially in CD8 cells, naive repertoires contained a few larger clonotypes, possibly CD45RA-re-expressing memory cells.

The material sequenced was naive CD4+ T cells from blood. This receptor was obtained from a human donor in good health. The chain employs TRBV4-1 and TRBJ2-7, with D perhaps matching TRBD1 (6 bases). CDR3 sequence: CASSQAEQGYEQYF. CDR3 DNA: TGCGCCAGCAGCCAAGCGGAACAGGGCTACGAGCAGTACTTC.